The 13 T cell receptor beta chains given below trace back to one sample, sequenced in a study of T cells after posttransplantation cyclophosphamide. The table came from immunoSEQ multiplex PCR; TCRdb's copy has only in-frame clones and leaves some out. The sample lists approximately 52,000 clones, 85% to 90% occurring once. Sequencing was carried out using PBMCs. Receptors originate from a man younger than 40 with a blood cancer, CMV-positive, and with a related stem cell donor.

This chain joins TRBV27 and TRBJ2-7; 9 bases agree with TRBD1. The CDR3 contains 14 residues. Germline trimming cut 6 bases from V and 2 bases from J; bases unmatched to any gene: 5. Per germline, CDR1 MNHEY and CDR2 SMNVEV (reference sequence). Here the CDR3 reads CASRIRTGAYEQYF. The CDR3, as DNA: TGTGCCAGCAGGATTCGGACAGGGGCCTACGAGCAGTACTTC.

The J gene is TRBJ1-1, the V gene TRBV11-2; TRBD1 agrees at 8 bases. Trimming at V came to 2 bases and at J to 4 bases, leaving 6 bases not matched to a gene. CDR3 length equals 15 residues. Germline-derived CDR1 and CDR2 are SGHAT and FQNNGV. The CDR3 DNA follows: TGTGCCAGCAGCTTATCTTCAACAGGGGGCACTGAAGCTTTCTTT. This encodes CASSLSSTGGTEAFF.

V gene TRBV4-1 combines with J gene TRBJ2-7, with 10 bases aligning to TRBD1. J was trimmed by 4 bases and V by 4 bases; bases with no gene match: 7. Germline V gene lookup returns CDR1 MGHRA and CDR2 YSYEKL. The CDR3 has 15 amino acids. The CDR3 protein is CASSPRQGAQYEQYF. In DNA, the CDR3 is TGCGCCAGCAGCCCAAGACAGGGGGCGCAGTACGAGCAGTACTTC.

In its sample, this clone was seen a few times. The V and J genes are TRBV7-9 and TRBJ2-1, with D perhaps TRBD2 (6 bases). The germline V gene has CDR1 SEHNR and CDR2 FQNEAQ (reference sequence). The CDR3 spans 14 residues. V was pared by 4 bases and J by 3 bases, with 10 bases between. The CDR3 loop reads CASSSPGLYNEQFF. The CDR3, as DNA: TGTGCCAGCAGCTCTCCGGGACTCTACAATGAGCAGTTCTTC.

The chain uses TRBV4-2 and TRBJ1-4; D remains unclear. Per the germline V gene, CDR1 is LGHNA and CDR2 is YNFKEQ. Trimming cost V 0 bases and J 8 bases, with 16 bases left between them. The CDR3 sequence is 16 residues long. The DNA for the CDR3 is TGTGCCAGCAGCCAAGACTCTATGAAAACTAGCGAAAAACTGTTTTTT. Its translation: CASSQDSMKTSEKLFF.

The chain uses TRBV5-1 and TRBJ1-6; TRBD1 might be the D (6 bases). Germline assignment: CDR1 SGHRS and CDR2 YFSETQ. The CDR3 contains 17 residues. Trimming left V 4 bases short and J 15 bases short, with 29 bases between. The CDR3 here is CASSRSNSGTLPHYLHF. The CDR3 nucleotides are TGCGCCAGCAGCCGAAGCAACTCCGGGACACTCCCTCACTACCTCCACTTT.

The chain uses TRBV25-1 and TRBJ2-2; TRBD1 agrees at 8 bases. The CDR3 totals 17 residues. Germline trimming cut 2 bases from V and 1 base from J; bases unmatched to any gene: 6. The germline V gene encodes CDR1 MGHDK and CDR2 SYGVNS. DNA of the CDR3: TGTGCCAGCAGTGAAGGCAGGACAGGGCTGAACACCGGGGAGCTGTTTTTT. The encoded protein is CASSEGRTGLNTGELFF.

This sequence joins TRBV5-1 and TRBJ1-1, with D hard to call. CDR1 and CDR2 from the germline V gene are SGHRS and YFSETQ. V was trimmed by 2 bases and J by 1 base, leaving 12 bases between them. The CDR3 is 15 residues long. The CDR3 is CASSFLRSGNTEAFF. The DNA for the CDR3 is TGCGCCAGCAGCTTTTTACGGTCCGGGAACACTGAAGCTTTCTTT. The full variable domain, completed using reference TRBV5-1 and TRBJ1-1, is KAGVTQTPRYLIKTRGQQVTLSCSPISGHRSVSWYQQTPGQGLQFLFEYFSETQRNKGNFPGRFSGRQFSNSRSEMNVSTLELGDSALYLCASSFLRSGNTEAFFGQGTRLTVV.

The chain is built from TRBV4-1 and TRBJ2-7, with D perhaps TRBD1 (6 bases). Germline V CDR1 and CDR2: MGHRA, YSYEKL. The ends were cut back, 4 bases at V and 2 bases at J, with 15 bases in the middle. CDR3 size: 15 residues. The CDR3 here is CASSPVDRRTYEQYF. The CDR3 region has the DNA TGCGCCAGCAGCCCGGTTGACAGGCGGACCTACGAGCAGTACTTC.

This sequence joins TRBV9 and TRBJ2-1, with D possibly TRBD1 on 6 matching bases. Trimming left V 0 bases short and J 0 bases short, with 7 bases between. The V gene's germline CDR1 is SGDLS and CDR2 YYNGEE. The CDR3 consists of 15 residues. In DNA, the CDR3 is TGTGCCAGCAGCGTAGAGGGGGTCTCCTACAATGAGCAGTTCTTC. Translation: CASSVEGVSYNEQFF.

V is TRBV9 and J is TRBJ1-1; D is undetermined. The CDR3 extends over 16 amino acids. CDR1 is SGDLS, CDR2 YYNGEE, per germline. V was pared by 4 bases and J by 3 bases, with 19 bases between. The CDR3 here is CASSISKAGGDTEAFF. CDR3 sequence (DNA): TGTGCCAGCAGCATATCGAAGGCGGGAGGTGACACTGAAGCTTTCTTT.

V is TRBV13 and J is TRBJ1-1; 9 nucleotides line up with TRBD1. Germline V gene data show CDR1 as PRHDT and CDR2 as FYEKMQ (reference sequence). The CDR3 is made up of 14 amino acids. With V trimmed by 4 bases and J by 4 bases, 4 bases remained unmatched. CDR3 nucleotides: TGTGCCAGCAGCTGGGGGACAGGGAGCACTGAAGCTTTCTTT. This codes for CASSWGTGSTEAFF.

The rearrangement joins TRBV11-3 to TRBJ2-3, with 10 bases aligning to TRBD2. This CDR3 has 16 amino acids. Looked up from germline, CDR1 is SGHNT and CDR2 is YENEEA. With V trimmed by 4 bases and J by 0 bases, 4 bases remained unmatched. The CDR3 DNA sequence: TGTGCCAGCAGCTGGGGACTAGCGCCTAGCACAGATACGCAGTATTTT. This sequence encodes CASSWGLAPSTDTQYF. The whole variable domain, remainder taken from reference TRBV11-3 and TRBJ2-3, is EAGVVQSPRYKIIEKKQPVAFWCNPISGHNTLYWYLQNLGQGPELLIRYENEEAVDDSQLPKDRFSAERLKGVDSTLKIQPAELGDSAVYLCASSWGLAPSTDTQYFGPGTRLTVL.